The next 10 T cell receptor beta chains were all read from a single sample in a study of neoadjuvant anti-PD-1 for oral cavity cancer. This sample's time point: after neoadjuvant nivolumab, at surgical resection. Assay: immunoSEQ multiplex PCR; the TCRdb copy retains only in-frame clones and omits some. The sample lists over 65,000 clones; 85% to 90% were seen once. Sample: PBMCs, taken after nivolumab (anti-PD-1) treatment. The receptor source for this set is a person aged 35 to 85 with oral cavity squamous cell carcinoma.

In this sample, this clone is medium-sized. The chain is built from TRBV9 and TRBJ1-3; maybe TRBD1 (5 bases). Germline lookup yields CDR1 SGDLS and CDR2 YYNGEE. This CDR3 contains 14 residues. The ends were cut back, 0 bases at V and 2 bases at J, with 6 bases in the middle. For the CDR3, the DNA is TGTGCCAGCAGCGTAGCGGGGCCTGGAAACACCATATATTTT. It encodes CASSVAGPGNTIYF.

V and J are TRBV11-2 and TRBJ2-1; possible D gene TRBD2, 7 bases. The V gene lost 1 base and the J gene lost 9 bases, with 16 bases spanning the gap. The CDR3 totals 15 residues. Germline CDR1 is SGHAT and CDR2 is FQNNGV. The CDR3: CASSLVRGARGEQFF. CDR3 DNA sequence: TGTGCCAGCAGCTTAGTCCGGGGGGCCAGGGGTGAGCAGTTCTTC.

The chain uses TRBV5-4 and TRBJ1-1, with D tentatively TRBD1 (5 bases). Germline CDR1 SGHNT, CDR2 YYREEE (reference sequence). This CDR3 is built from 13 residues. The germline V and J ends were trimmed by 4 bases and 4 bases, with 11 bases remaining between them. CDR3 residues: CASSAGRRTEAFF. CDR3 nucleotides: TGTGCCAGCAGCGCGGGACGGCGCACTGAAGCTTTCTTT.

This clone has just a few counts. The chain has TRBV2 and TRBJ2-7; TRBD1 aligns across 9 bases. V dropped 10 bases and J dropped 2; count of bases not matched to a gene: 9. The CDR3 has 14 residues. Looked up from germline, CDR1 is SNHLY and CDR2 is FYNNEI. The CDR3 DNA sequence: TGTGCCATTCGACAGGGGGGGGGACCCTACGAGCAGTACTTC. Translated, it gives CAIRQGGGPYEQYF.

This chain links TRBV7-9 with TRBJ2-7; 10 bases are shared with TRBD2. The CDR3 is 16 residues long. The germline CDR1 and CDR2 sequences are SEHNR and FQNEAQ (reference sequence). V shed 5 bases, J shed 7 bases, and the junction held 14 bases outside the gene matches. Here the CDR3 DNA reads TGTGCCAGCAGCCCCCGGGGAGCGGGGGGGCCAGAAGAGCAGTACTTC. It codes for CASSPRGAGGPEEQYF.

This clone was seen a single time. The V and J genes are TRBV5-1 and TRBJ2-5; 11 nucleotides match TRBD2. The germline CDR1 and CDR2 sequences are SGHRS and YFSETQ. The junction had 7 bases not matched to a gene; V was cut back by 4 bases and J by 2 bases. The CDR3 covers 16 residues. In DNA form, the CDR3 reads TGCGCCAGCAGCACTGGGACTAGCGGACCACAAGAGACCCAGTACTTC. Its translation is CASSTGTSGPQETQYF.

The CDR3 nucleotides are TGTGCCAGCAACGGGGGGAGTGGCTACGAGCAGTACTTC. Its protein product is CASNGGSGYEQYF. The chain has TRBV25-1 and TRBJ2-7; TRBD2 matches at 7 bases. CDR3 length equals 13 residues. Germline CDR1 and CDR2: MGHDK and SYGVNS. V lost 7 bases and J lost 3; bases outside the gene matches: 6.

This chain uses TRBV5-1 with TRBJ1-6, with D possibly matching TRBD1 (5 bases). Germline-derived CDR1 and CDR2 are SGHRS and YFSETQ. The CDR3 loop spans 16 amino acids. Trimming stripped 4 bases from V and 5 bases from J, with 16 bases between. For the CDR3, the DNA is TGCGCCAGCAGCCCCTTTCCGGGACTGGATAATTCACCCCTCCACTTT. This encodes CASSPFPGLDNSPLHF.

The chain couples TRBV5-1 to TRBJ2-2, with a weak D call TRBD1 (6 bases). Per germline, CDR1 SGHRS and CDR2 YFSETQ. CDR3 length equals 15 residues. The V gene lost 4 bases and the J gene lost 3 bases, with 13 bases spanning the gap. CDR3 DNA sequence: TGCGCCAGCAGCCTCGGGTCAGGGGACACCGGGGAGCTGTTTTTT. Translated, it gives CASSLGSGDTGELFF. The full variable domain, rest sourced from reference TRBV5-1 and TRBJ2-2, is KAGVTQTPRYLIKTRGQQVTLSCSPISGHRSVSWYQQTPGQGLQFLFEYFSETQRNKGNFPGRFSGRQFSNSRSEMNVSTLELGDSALYLCASSLGSGDTGELFFGEGSRLTVL.

This clone was found once. CDR3 bases: TGTGCCAGCAGTGTGACAGGGGGACAGCCCCAGCATTTT. It specifies CASSVTGGQPQHF. The chain recombines TRBV6-4 with TRBJ1-5; 9 bases fit TRBD1. The CDR3 is 13 amino acids. CDR1 is MRHNA and CDR2 is SNTAGT in the germline V gene. V lost 4 bases and J lost 7; bases outside the gene matches: 2.